Sequencing of this TCR beta chain was carried out in a study of Tregs in tolerant kidney transplant recipients. Study at large: CD4+CD25+CD127- cells came from approximately three-day belatacept mixed lymphocyte reactions, some with approximately 5-day graft donor restimulation. Sorting used antibodies to exclude donor cells. Study results and caveats: Biological reproducibility was not directly addressed, but technical replication error appeared minimal.

Details on this clone: Antigen specificity is unknown.

The table came from immunoSEQ multiplex PCR; TCRdb's copy has only in-frame clones and leaves some out. The sample has tens of thousands of clones, nearly 97% seen once. V was clipped by 6 bases and J by 11 bases, with 16 bases between them. The CDR3 sequence is 12 residues long. Germline loops: CDR1 SNHLY, CDR2 FYNNEI. Sequenced sample: Tregs from blood cultured with allogeneic cells. This chain links TRBV2 with TRBJ1-2; D uncertain. The receptor was isolated from a human donor in good health. CDR3 sequence: CASRWTASRYTF. CDR3 nucleotides: TGTGCCAGCAGATGGACCGCCTCACGTTACACCTTC.